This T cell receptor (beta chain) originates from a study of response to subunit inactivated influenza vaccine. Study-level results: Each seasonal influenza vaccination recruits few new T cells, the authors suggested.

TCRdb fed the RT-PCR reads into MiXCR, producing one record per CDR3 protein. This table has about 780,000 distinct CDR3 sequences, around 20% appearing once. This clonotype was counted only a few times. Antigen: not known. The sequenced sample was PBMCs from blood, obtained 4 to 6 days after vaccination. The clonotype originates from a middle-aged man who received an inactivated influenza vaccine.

CDR3 coding DNA: TGTGCCAGCAGCTCCCGGTACACTGGGGCCAACGTCCTGACTTTC. It codes for CASSSRYTGANVLTF. This sequence joins TRBV7-3 and TRBJ2-6; D is uncertain. Germline CDR1 and CDR2: SGHTA and FQGTGA. The ends were cut back, 4 bases at V and 2 bases at J, with 9 bases in the middle. CDR3 size: 15 residues.